Each of the 10 T cell receptor beta chains below was sequenced from the same sample in a study of CD8 T cells in Susac syndrome. When the RNA was reverse transcribed, random hexamers were used with an input of roughly 0.5 to 1 ug. TCRdb independently ran MiXCR on the immunoSEQ multiplex PCR reads; one entry per CDR3 protein. Found here are around 150,000 distinct CDR3 sequences, 90% to 95% of them singletons; the top ten hold 0.27%. Sequenced material: CD8+ T cells from PBMCs. These receptors were collected from a human donor in good health.

This chain connects TRBV20-1 to TRBJ2-1; a weak D match, TRBD2 (6 bases). V lost 6 bases and J lost 2, with 11 bases in between. Germline loops: CDR1 DFQATT, CDR2 SNEGSKA (reference sequence). This CDR3 has 13 amino acids. The CDR3 reads CSAAAGAYNEQFF. The CDR3 DNA reads as TGCAGTGCAGCAGCGGGCGCCTACAATGAGCAGTTCTTC.

The V gene is TRBV2, the J gene TRBJ1-5, with 8 bases aligning to TRBD1. CDR1 and CDR2 (germline): SNHLY, FYNNEI. The junction had 8 bases not matched to a gene; V was cut back by 6 bases and J by 7 bases. The CDR3 contains 14 residues. The CDR3 nucleotides are TGTGCCAGCAGCCCAGGACAGGGAAGGCAGCCCCAGCATTTT. It codes for CASSPGQGRQPQHF.

The rearrangement uses TRBV7-6 and TRBJ2-1, with 8 bases matching TRBD2. Per the germline V gene, CDR1 is SGHVS and CDR2 is FNYEAQ. The CDR3 is 15 amino acids. V dropped 3 bases and J dropped 6; count of bases not matched to a gene: 7. The CDR3: CASSFLTSGTNEQFF. DNA for the CDR3: TGTGCCAGCAGCTTTCTAACTAGCGGAACCAATGAGCAGTTCTTC.

The chain recombines TRBV29-1 with TRBJ2-3; D perhaps matches TRBD2 (6 bases). The CDR3 is 14 residues long. V was clipped by 2 bases and J by 3 bases, with 12 bases between them. Germline CDR1 is SQVTM and CDR2 is ANQGSEA. CDR3 amino acids: CSVEPRRGTDTQYF. CDR3 nucleotides: TGCAGCGTTGAACCCCGGCGGGGTACAGATACGCAGTATTTT.

The chain recombines TRBV7-9 with TRBJ1-1; the D is unclear. This CDR3 is 13 amino acids long. CDR1 SEHNR and CDR2 FQNEAQ come from the germline V gene (reference sequence). Deletions cut 3 bases from V and 4 bases from J, with 9 bases between. CDR3 region: CASSFWEGTEAFF. CDR3 in DNA: TGTGCCAGCAGCTTTTGGGAGGGCACTGAAGCTTTCTTT.

The chain couples TRBV27 to TRBJ2-6; maybe TRBD2 (6 bases). This CDR3 contains 18 residues. Between the trimmed V and J ends, which lost 0 bases and 0 bases, there was a span of 12 bases. Germline V gene sequence: CDR1 MNHEY, CDR2 SMNVEV (reference sequence). The CDR3 sequence is CASSLSWGVSSGANVLTF. The CDR3 nucleotides are TGTGCCAGCAGTTTATCATGGGGGGTTAGCTCTGGGGCCAACGTCCTGACTTTC.

This chain connects TRBV15 to TRBJ2-5; TRBD2 matches at 7 bases. The CDR3 loop spans 14 amino acids. The J segment lost 7 bases and the V segment lost 0 bases, leaving 5 bases of the junction unmatched. CDR1 and CDR2 (germline): LNHNV, YYDKDF (reference sequence). DNA of the CDR3: TGTGCCACCAGCAGAGAAAGCGGGAAGGCGACCCAGTACTTC. It specifies CATSRESGKATQYF.

This chain links TRBV24-1 with TRBJ1-5; TRBD1 might be the D (5 bases). The length of the CDR3 is 20 residues. Germline V gives CDR1 KGHDR, CDR2 SFDVKD. With 2 bases removed from V and 2 bases from J, the gap between germline ends came to 24 bases. This chain's CDR3 is CATSDSAAFTGGWGNQPQHF. CDR3 DNA sequence: TGTGCCACCAGTGATTCGGCGGCTTTCACTGGGGGGTGGGGCAATCAGCCCCAGCATTTT.

This chain links TRBV4-3 with TRBJ1-1; D possibly corresponds to TRBD1 (5 bases). CDR3 length: 15 residues. Trimming left V 3 bases short and J 3 bases short, with 14 bases between. The V gene's germline CDR1 is LGHNA and CDR2 YSLEER. CDR3 in amino acids: CASSHDPTVHTEAFF. The CDR3 bases are TGCGCCAGCAGCCACGATCCGACAGTACACACTGAAGCTTTCTTT.

This chain links TRBV30 with TRBJ2-1; D is uncertain. V lost 1 base to trimming and J lost 5 bases, with 9 bases between them. In germline, CDR1 is GTSNPN, CDR2 SVGIG (reference sequence). This CDR3 is built from 13 residues. CDR3 residues: CAWSEGLNNEQFF. The CDR3 nucleotides read TGTGCCTGGAGTGAGGGTCTCAACAATGAGCAGTTCTTC.